This T cell receptor beta chain stems from a study of response to subunit inactivated influenza vaccine. TCRdb ran MiXCR on the RT-PCR reads and lists one entry per CDR3 protein. The repertoire holds a few hundred thousand distinct CDR3 sequences, about 11% seen once, with 8% to 13% in the top ten. This CDR3 contains 15 residues. The germline V gene encodes CDR1 MNHNS and CDR2 SASEGT. The germline V and J ends were trimmed by 9 bases and 4 bases, with 16 bases remaining between them. These data are also associated with another study on T cells expressing NK-cell markers. This second study says: 5'RACE template switching with UMIs produced the TCR beta cDNA.

The TCR comes from a man aged 50 to 59 who received an inactivated influenza vaccine. The starting material was PBMCs from blood, obtained on the day of vaccination. This rearrangement joins TRBV6-1 to TRBJ1-6; weak D call: TRBD1 (6 bases). The DNA for the CDR3 is TGTGCCAGTAAGACAGGAACTCCATATAATTCACCCCTCCACTTT. It is translated as CASKTGTPYNSPLHF.